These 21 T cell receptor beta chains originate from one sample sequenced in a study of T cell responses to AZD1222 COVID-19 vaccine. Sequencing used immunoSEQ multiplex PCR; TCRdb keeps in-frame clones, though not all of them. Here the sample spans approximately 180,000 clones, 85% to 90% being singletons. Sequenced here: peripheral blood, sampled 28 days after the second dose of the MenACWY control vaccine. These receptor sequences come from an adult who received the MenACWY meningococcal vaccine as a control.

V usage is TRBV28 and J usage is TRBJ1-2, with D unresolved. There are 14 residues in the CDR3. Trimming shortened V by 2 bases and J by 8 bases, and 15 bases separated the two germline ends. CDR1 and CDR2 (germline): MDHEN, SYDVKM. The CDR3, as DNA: TGTGCCAGCAGTTTAATCGGTGGGAGCAGCGGCTACACCTTC. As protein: CASSLIGGSSGYTF.

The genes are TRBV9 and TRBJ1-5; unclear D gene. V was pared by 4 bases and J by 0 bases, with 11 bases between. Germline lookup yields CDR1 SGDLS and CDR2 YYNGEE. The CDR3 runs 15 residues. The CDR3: CASSPDGNSNQPQHF. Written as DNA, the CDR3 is TGTGCCAGCAGCCCGGACGGGAATAGCAATCAGCCCCAGCATTTT. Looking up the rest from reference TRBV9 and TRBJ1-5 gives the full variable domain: DSGVTQTPKHLITATGQRVTLRCSPRSGDLSVYWYQQSLDQGLQFLIQYYNGEERAKGNILERFSAQQFPDLHSELNLSSLELGDSALYFCASSPDGNSNQPQHFGDGTRLSIL.

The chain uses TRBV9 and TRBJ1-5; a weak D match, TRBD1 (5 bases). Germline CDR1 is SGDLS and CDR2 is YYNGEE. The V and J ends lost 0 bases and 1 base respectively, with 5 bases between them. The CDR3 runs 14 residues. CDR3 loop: CASSVGQSNQPQHF. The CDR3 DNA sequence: TGTGCCAGCAGCGTAGGACAGAGCAATCAGCCCCAGCATTTT.

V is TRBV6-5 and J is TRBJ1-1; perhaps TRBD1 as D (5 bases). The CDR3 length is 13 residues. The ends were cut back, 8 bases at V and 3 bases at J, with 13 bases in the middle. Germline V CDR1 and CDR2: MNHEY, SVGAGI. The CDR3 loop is CASLRRGYTEAFF. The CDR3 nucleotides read TGTGCCAGCCTACGCCGGGGGTACACTGAAGCTTTCTTT.

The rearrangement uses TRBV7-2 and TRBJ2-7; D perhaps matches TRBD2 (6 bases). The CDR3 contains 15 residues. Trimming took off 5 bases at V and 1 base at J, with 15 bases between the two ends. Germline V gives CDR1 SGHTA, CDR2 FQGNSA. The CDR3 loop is CASSQPSSASYEQYF. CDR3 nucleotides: TGTGCCAGCAGCCAACCGTCTAGCGCGTCCTACGAGCAGTACTTC.

The CDR3 region is CASSTVTGSATGELFF. Here the CDR3 DNA reads TGTGCCAGTAGTACTGTGACAGGGTCGGCAACCGGGGAGCTGTTTTTT. The chain recombines TRBV19 with TRBJ2-2; 7 positions match TRBD1. The CDR3 spans 16 residues. V gave up 4 bases and J gave up 5 bases; unmatched junction bases: 10. Germline lookup yields CDR1 LNHDA and CDR2 SQIVND (reference sequence).

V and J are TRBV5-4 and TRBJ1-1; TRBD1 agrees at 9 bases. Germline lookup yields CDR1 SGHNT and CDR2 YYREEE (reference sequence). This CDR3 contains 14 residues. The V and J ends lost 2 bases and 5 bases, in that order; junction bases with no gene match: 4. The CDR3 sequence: CASSLWDRETEAFF. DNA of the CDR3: TGTGCCAGCAGCTTATGGGACAGGGAAACTGAAGCTTTCTTT.

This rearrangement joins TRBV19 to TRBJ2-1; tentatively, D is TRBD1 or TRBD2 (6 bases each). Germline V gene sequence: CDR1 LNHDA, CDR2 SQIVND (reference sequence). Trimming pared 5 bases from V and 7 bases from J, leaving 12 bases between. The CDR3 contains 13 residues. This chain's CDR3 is CASSGIGGNEQFF. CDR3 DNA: TGTGCCAGTAGTGGAATAGGGGGGAATGAGCAGTTCTTC.

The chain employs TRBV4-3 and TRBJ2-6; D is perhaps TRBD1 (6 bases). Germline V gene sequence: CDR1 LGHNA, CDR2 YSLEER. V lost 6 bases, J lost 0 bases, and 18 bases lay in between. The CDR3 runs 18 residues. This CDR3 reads CASRWFSGASSGANVLTF. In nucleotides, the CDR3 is TGCGCCAGCAGGTGGTTTTCAGGGGCAAGCTCTGGGGCCAACGTCCTGACTTTC.

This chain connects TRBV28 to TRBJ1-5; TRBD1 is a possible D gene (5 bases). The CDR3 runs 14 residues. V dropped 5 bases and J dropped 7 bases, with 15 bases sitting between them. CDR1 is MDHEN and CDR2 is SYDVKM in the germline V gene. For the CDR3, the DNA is TGTGCCAGCAGTATACCCCTATGGGGGCAGCCCCAGCATTTT. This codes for CASSIPLWGQPQHF.

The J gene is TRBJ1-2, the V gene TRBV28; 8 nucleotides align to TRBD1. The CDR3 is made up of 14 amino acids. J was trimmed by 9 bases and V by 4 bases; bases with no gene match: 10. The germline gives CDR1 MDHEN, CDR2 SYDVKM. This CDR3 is CASSSGQAVRRYTF. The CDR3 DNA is TGTGCCAGCAGTTCGGGACAGGCCGTCAGGCGCTACACCTTC.

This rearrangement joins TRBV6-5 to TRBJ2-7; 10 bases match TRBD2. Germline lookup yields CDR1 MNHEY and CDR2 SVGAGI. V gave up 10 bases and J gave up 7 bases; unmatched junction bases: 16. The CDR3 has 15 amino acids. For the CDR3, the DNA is TGTGCCACCCGGGGGGCGGCTAGCGGGAGTTGGGAGCAGTACTTC. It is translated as CATRGAASGSWEQYF.

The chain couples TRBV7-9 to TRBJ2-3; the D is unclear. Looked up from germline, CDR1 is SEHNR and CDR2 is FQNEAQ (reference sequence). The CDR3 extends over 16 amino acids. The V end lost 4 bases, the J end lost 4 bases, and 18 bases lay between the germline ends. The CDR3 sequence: CASSSTEPGRADTQYF. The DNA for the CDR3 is TGTGCCAGCAGCTCTACGGAGCCCGGACGGGCAGATACGCAGTATTTT.

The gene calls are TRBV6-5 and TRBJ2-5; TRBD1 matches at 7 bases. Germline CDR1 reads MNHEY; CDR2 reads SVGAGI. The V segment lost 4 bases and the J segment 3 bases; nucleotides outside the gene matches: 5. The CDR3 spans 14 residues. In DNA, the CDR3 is TGTGCCAGCAGTTCGCTAGGGACAGAAGAGACCCAGTACTTC. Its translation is CASSSLGTEETQYF.

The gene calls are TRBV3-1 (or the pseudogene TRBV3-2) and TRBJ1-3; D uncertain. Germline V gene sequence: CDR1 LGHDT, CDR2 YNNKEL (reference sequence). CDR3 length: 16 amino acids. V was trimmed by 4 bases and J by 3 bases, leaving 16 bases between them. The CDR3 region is CASSPSRDTYGNTIYF. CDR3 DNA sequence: TGTGCCAGCAGCCCTTCCCGAGACACATATGGAAACACCATATATTTT.

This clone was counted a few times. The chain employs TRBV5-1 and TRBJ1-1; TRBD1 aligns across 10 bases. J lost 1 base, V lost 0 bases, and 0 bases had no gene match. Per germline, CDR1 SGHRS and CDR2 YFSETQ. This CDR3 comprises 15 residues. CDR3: CASSLGQGANTEAFF. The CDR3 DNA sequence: TGCGCCAGCAGCTTGGGACAGGGGGCGAACACTGAAGCTTTCTTT.

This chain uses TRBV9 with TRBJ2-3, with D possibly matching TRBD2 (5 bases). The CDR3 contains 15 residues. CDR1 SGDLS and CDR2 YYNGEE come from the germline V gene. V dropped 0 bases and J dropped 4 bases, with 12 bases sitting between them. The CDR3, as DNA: TGTGCCAGCAGCGTAGACGAGGGTGGGGCAGATACGCAGTATTTT. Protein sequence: CASSVDEGGADTQYF.

The CDR3 is CASSLEAQEWSTEAFF. The CDR3 DNA reads TGTGCCAGCAGTTTAGAGGCCCAGGAATGGTCCACTGAAGCTTTCTTT. This chain links TRBV28 with TRBJ1-1; the D is unclear. Per germline, CDR1 MDHEN and CDR2 SYDVKM. V gave up 2 bases and J gave up 4 bases, with 17 bases separating them. This CDR3 contains 16 residues.

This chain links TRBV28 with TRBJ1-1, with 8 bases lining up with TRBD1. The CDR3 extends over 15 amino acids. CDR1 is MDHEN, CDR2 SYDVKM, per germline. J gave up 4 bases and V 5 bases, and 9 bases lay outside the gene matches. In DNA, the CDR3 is TGTGCCAGCAGTACCTTAGGACAGGGTGGCACTGAAGCTTTCTTT. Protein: CASSTLGQGGTEAFF.

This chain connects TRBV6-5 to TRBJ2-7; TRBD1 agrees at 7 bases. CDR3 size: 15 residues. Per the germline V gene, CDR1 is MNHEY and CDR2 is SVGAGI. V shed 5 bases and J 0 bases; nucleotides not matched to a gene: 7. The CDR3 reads CASSNRAGGSYEQYF. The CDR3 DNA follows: TGTGCCAGCAGTAACCGGGCAGGGGGCTCCTACGAGCAGTACTTC.

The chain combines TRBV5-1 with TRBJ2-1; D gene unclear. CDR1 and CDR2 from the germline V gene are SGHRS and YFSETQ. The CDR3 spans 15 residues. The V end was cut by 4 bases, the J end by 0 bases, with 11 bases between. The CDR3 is CASSLDTTSYNEQFF. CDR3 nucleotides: TGCGCCAGCAGCCTCGACACGACCTCCTACAATGAGCAGTTCTTC.